The 30 T cell receptor beta chains given below trace back to one sample, sequenced in a study of blood T cell repertoires in COVID-19. Libraries were prepared by immunoSEQ multiplex PCR; TCRdb keeps only in-frame clonotypes and omits some of them. The sample gives under 200,000 clones, around four fifths of which show up once; under 15% is in the top ten. The specimen was peripheral blood. These receptors all come from a man under 40 with active or convalescent COVID-19.

V usage is TRBV9 and J usage is TRBJ1-5; TRBD1 agrees at 8 bases. The CDR3 contains 14 residues. V lost 4 bases, J lost 5 bases, and 5 bases stayed unmatched. Germline CDR1 SGDLS, CDR2 YYNGEE. CDR3 DNA: TGTGCCAGCAGCCCAGGACAGGGCGATCAGCCCCAGCATTTT. This gives the protein CASSPGQGDQPQHF.

V and J are TRBV19 and TRBJ2-2, with 8 bases lining up with TRBD2. Germline V CDR1 and CDR2: LNHDA, SQIVND (reference sequence). Losses at the gene ends were 3 bases for V and 0 bases for J; bases not matched to a gene: 3. The CDR3 is made up of 16 amino acids. DNA of the CDR3: TGTGCCAGTAGTATCCGCGGGGGGCCGAACACCGGGGAGCTGTTTTTT. It encodes CASSIRGGPNTGELFF.

This clone came up a few times. The chain employs TRBV5-6 and TRBJ1-1; D is perhaps TRBD1 (6 bases). The CDR3 loop spans 13 amino acids. Trimming shortened V by 2 bases and J by 4 bases, and 9 bases separated the two germline ends. Per germline, CDR1 SGHDT and CDR2 YYEEEE. CDR3 residues: CASSLQGGTEAFF. DNA for the CDR3: TGTGCCAGCAGCTTACAAGGGGGCACTGAAGCTTTCTTT.

J is TRBJ1-4 and V is TRBV10-2; D call uncertain. V dropped 8 bases and J dropped 3 bases, with 16 bases sitting between them. This CDR3 has 15 residues. The V gene's germline CDR1 is WSHSY and CDR2 SAAADI. The CDR3: CASADSPPANEKLFF. DNA of the CDR3: TGCGCCAGCGCGGACTCACCGCCGGCTAATGAAAAACTGTTTTTT.

V usage is TRBV9 and J usage is TRBJ2-2, with TRBD2 matching 7 bases. CDR1 is SGDLS and CDR2 is YYNGEE in the germline V gene. The CDR3 has 16 residues. V shed 4 bases and J 4 bases; nucleotides not matched to a gene: 10. The CDR3 bases are TGTGCCAGCAGCCCTCGCGCAGCGGGACTCACCGGGGAGCTGTTTTTT. This translates into CASSPRAAGLTGELFF.

The chain employs TRBV5-1 and TRBJ1-6, with 7 bases identical to TRBD1. This CDR3 has 14 amino acids. The J segment lost 9 bases and the V segment lost 4 bases, leaving 7 bases of the junction unmatched. Germline V gene lookup returns CDR1 SGHRS and CDR2 YFSETQ. The CDR3 DNA is TGCGCCAGCAGCCCCGGACAGGATACTTCACCCCTCCACTTT. This encodes CASSPGQDTSPLHF.

A remark on this clone: One end of the junction does not line up with germline, which may come from a read error. The rearrangement joins TRBV7-7 to TRBJ2-2, with TRBD2 identical over 7 bases. The CDR3 covers 18 residues. CDR1 and CDR2 (germline): SSHAT, FNYEAQ (reference sequence). CDR3 sequence (DNA): TGTGCTAGCAGCTTAATGGTTAGCGGGCCCGCGAACACCGGGGAGCTGTTTTTT. Protein: CASSLMVSGPANTGELFF.

The genes are TRBV6-2 or TRBV6-3 and TRBJ1-1, with unresolved D. The CDR3 totals 15 residues. Germline CDR1 reads MNHEY; CDR2 reads SVGEGT. V was cut by 2 bases and J by 1 base, with 11 bases left in between. The DNA for the CDR3 is TGTGCCAGCAGTTACGTATTACCGGGGAACACTGAAGCTTTCTTT. This gives the protein CASSYVLPGNTEAFF.

This rearrangement joins TRBV6-6 to TRBJ1-1; 8 nucleotides align to TRBD1. Per germline, CDR1 MNHNY and CDR2 SVGAGI (reference sequence). The V and J ends lost 10 bases and 4 bases, in that order; junction bases with no gene match: 8. The CDR3 runs 13 residues. CDR3 region: CATQPTGGTEAFF. DNA for the CDR3: TGTGCCACCCAACCCACAGGGGGCACTGAAGCTTTCTTT.

Remarks on this clone: The germline gene is not matched at one end of the junction; a read error may be the cause. The chain combines TRBV5-5 with TRBJ2-7; D call uncertain. Germline CDR1 is SGHKS and CDR2 is YYEKEE (reference sequence). CDR3 size: 14 residues. The CDR3 sequence is CASSLGPSSHEQYF. The DNA of the CDR3 is TGTGCCAGCAGCTTGGGTCCTTCCTCCCACGAGCAGTACTTC. Using reference TRBV5-5 and TRBJ2-7 for the parts outside the CDR3, the full variable domain is DAGVTQSPTHLIKTRGQQVTLRCSPISGHKSVSWYQQVLGQGPQFIFQYYEKEERGRGNFPDRFSARQFPNYSSELNVNALLLGDSALYLCASSLGPSSHEQYFGPGTRLTVT.

The V gene is TRBV7-6, the J gene TRBJ1-2; D call uncertain. The CDR3 loop spans 13 amino acids. Germline-derived CDR1 and CDR2 are SGHVS and FNYEAQ. The germline V and J ends were trimmed by 1 base and 4 bases, with 7 bases remaining between them. CDR3 loop: CASSLGASYGYTF. The CDR3 region has the DNA TGTGCCAGCAGCTTAGGGGCAAGCTATGGCTACACCTTC.

V usage is TRBV28 and J usage is TRBJ1-6, with unresolved D. Germline-derived CDR1 and CDR2 are MDHEN and SYDVKM. Trimming took off 5 bases at V and 7 bases at J, with 15 bases between the two ends. The CDR3 contains 15 residues. The CDR3: CASSPPELLNSPLHF. Written as DNA, the CDR3 is TGTGCCAGCAGTCCTCCGGAGCTACTGAATTCACCCCTCCACTTT. The full variable domain, with the rest looked up from reference TRBV28 and TRBJ1-6, is DVKVTQSSRYLVKRTGEKVFLECVQDMDHENMFWYRQDPGLGLRLIYFSYDVKMKEKGDIPEGYSVSREKKERFSLILESASTNQTSMYLCASSPPELLNSPLHFGNGTRLTVT.

This clone was seen more than once but under ten times. The chain recombines TRBV5-1 with TRBJ1-5, with TRBD1 as a possible D gene (6 bases). V lost 4 bases and J 4 bases, leaving 12 bases between the germline ends. CDR3 length: 14 amino acids. Germline V gene lookup returns CDR1 SGHRS and CDR2 YFSETQ. The CDR3 DNA is TGCGCCAGCAGCCTGGGGGCGGGAAATCAGCCCCAGCATTTT. Residues: CASSLGAGNQPQHF. Based on the CDR3 plus reference TRBV5-1 and TRBJ1-5, the full variable domain is KAGVTQTPRYLIKTRGQQVTLSCSPISGHRSVSWYQQTPGQGLQFLFEYFSETQRNKGNFPGRFSGRQFSNSRSEMNVSTLELGDSALYLCASSLGAGNQPQHFGDGTRLSIL.

This chain joins TRBV12-3 or TRBV12-4 and TRBJ1-1; no definite D call. V was cut by 7 bases and J by 0 bases, with 6 bases left in between. This CDR3 is built from 12 residues. Here the CDR3 reads CASTPMNTEAFF. The CDR3 DNA reads TGTGCCAGCACCCCCATGAACACTGAAGCTTTCTTT.

The chain has TRBV7-3 and TRBJ2-7, with 12 bases fitting TRBD1. The V segment lost 5 bases and the J segment 4 bases; nucleotides outside the gene matches: 6. The CDR3 is 15 residues long. Germline lookup yields CDR1 SGHTA and CDR2 FQGTGA. CDR3 in amino acids: CASSTGQGATYEQYV. The CDR3, as DNA: TGTGCCAGCAGCACGGGACAGGGGGCAACGTACGAGCAGTACGTC.

The rearrangement joins TRBV5-1 to TRBJ2-7, with 10 positions matching TRBD2. Germline CDR1 and CDR2: SGHRS and YFSETQ. V dropped 0 bases and J dropped 4; count of bases not matched to a gene: 13. The CDR3 is 18 amino acids. CDR3 residues: CASSLGPSTGLALYEQYF. The CDR3 DNA reads TGCGCCAGCAGCTTGGGGCCTAGTACGGGACTAGCGTTGTACGAGCAGTACTTC.

The V call is TRBV6-5, the J call TRBJ1-1; D uncertain. The V gene lost 2 bases and the J gene lost 0 bases, with 7 bases spanning the gap. CDR1 and CDR2 from the germline V gene are MNHEY and SVGAGI. CDR3 size: 14 residues. The CDR3 spells CASSYGRMNTEAFF. The CDR3 region has the DNA TGTGCCAGCAGTTACGGCAGGATGAACACTGAAGCTTTCTTT.

This clone has just a few counts. The gene calls are TRBV3-1 (or the pseudogene TRBV3-2) and TRBJ2-5; 8 nucleotides align to TRBD1. This CDR3 is 16 amino acids long. J gave up 5 bases and V 4 bases, and 12 bases lay outside the gene matches. In germline, CDR1 is LGHDT, CDR2 YNNKEL (reference sequence). The CDR3 loop is CASSPTAGGAGETQYF. CDR3 coding DNA: TGTGCCAGCAGCCCGACTGCAGGGGGCGCGGGGGAGACCCAGTACTTC.

This chain joins TRBV28 and TRBJ2-1; possibly TRBD2 for D (7 bases). V gave up 6 bases and J gave up 8 bases, with 20 bases separating them. Germline V lookup: CDR1 MDHEN, CDR2 SYDVKM. The CDR3 spans 15 residues. The CDR3, as DNA: TGTGCCAGCAGCTTGCTAAGGGGGGGCCGGGATGAGCAGTTCTTC. It translates to CASSLLRGGRDEQFF.

The rearrangement joins TRBV6-5 to TRBJ2-3, with TRBD2 as a possible D gene (7 bases). Trimming took off 3 bases at V and 4 bases at J, with 17 bases between the two ends. The CDR3 loop spans 16 amino acids. The germline V gene encodes CDR1 MNHEY and CDR2 SVGAGI. The DNA of the CDR3 is TGTGCCAGCAGTTATTACCCCGGGGGGCCCCCAGATACGCAGTATTTT. Protein product: CASSYYPGGPPDTQYF.

V and J are TRBV10-3 and TRBJ2-1, with TRBD2 matching 9 bases. Losses at the gene ends were 1 base for V and 0 bases for J; bases not matched to a gene: 1. Germline lookup yields CDR1 ENHRY and CDR2 SYGVKD. This CDR3 has 16 residues. The chain's CDR3 is CAISELAGASYNEQFF. CDR3 coding DNA: TGTGCCATCAGTGAGTTAGCGGGGGCCTCCTACAATGAGCAGTTCTTC.

The chain joins TRBV24-1 to TRBJ2-7, with a tentative D call TRBD2 (5 bases). Trimming stripped 2 bases from V and 5 bases from J, with 12 bases between. CDR1 and CDR2 from the germline V gene are KGHDR and SFDVKD. The CDR3 sequence is 14 residues long. CDR3 nucleotide sequence: TGTGCCACCAGTGATTCTGTACTAGACCACGAGCAGTACTTC. This gives the protein CATSDSVLDHEQYF.

Only one count was recorded for this clone. The V and J genes are TRBV6-1 and TRBJ2-3, with D perhaps TRBD1 (5 bases). This CDR3 has 19 amino acids. The germline V gene has CDR1 MNHNS and CDR2 SASEGT. V was pared by 0 bases and J by 3 bases, with 22 bases between. DNA for the CDR3: TGTGCCAGCAGTGAAGCCGCCCTCGTCAGGGTTGGTGGGACAGATACGCAGTATTTT. Translated: CASSEAALVRVGGTDTQYF.

The chain links TRBV28 to TRBJ1-5; 8 bases map to TRBD1. Germline CDR1 reads MDHEN; CDR2 reads SYDVKM. This CDR3 is built from 17 residues. The V and J ends lost 5 bases and 1 base, in that order; junction bases with no gene match: 10. The chain's CDR3 is CASSPDRAGPSNQPQHF. The CDR3 DNA reads TGTGCCAGCAGTCCGGACAGGGCCGGACCCAGCAATCAGCCCCAGCATTTT.

This clone has just one count. The gene calls are TRBV6-6 and TRBJ2-7; 8 bases fit TRBD1. Looked up from germline, CDR1 is MNHNY and CDR2 is SVGAGI (reference sequence). The CDR3 loop spans 13 amino acids. V was clipped by 2 bases and J by 6 bases; unmatched bases: 3. The CDR3 coding sequence is TGTGCCAGCAGTTACCCAGACAGGGGCGAGCAGTACTTC. It translates to CASSYPDRGEQYF.

The chain employs TRBV28 and TRBJ1-5; TRBD1 might be the D (5 bases). CDR1 and CDR2 (germline): MDHEN, SYDVKM. CDR3 length: 14 amino acids. Deletions cut 7 bases from V and 7 bases from J, with 17 bases between. The CDR3, as DNA: TGTGCCAGCACGGTGGGGGGGAGAAACCAGCCCCAGCATTTT. Translated: CASTVGGRNQPQHF. The variable domain in full, with the rest retrieved from reference TRBV28 and TRBJ1-5, is DVKVTQSSRYLVKRTGEKVFLECVQDMDHENMFWYRQDPGLGLRLIYFSYDVKMKEKGDIPEGYSVSREKKERFSLILESASTNQTSMYLCASTVGGRNQPQHFGDGTRLSIL.

This clone turned up a few times. V is TRBV28 and J is TRBJ2-1; 13 nucleotides align to TRBD2. The V gene's germline CDR1 is MDHEN and CDR2 SYDVKM. The CDR3 spans 19 residues. Trimming took 5 bases from V and 0 from J; bases not matched to a gene: 10. CDR3 amino acids: CASSDPGLAGISSYNEQFF. The CDR3 nucleotides are TGTGCCAGCAGTGACCCGGGACTAGCGGGGATCAGCTCCTACAATGAGCAGTTCTTC.

This chain links TRBV28 with TRBJ2-3, with TRBD2 matching 7 bases. Germline loops: CDR1 MDHEN, CDR2 SYDVKM. The CDR3 runs 15 residues. Trimming at V came to 2 bases and at J to 1 base, leaving 3 bases not matched to a gene. The CDR3 DNA follows: TGTGCCAGCAGTTTAGTGGCGGGGGGCACAGATACGCAGTATTTT. It is translated as CASSLVAGGTDTQYF. The complete variable domain, with remaining parts taken from reference TRBV28 and TRBJ2-3, reads DVKVTQSSRYLVKRTGEKVFLECVQDMDHENMFWYRQDPGLGLRLIYFSYDVKMKEKGDIPEGYSVSREKKERFSLILESASTNQTSMYLCASSLVAGGTDTQYFGPGTRLTVL.

The chain carries TRBV4-1 and TRBJ1-2; D perhaps matches TRBD1 (6 bases). The germline V gene has CDR1 MGHRA and CDR2 YSYEKL. The V gene lost 3 bases and the J gene lost 5 bases, with 10 bases spanning the gap. The CDR3 runs 13 residues. CDR3 DNA sequence: TGCGCCAGCAGCCACAGACAGGCGTATGGCTACACCTTC. The encoded protein is CASSHRQAYGYTF.

The rearrangement links TRBV7-6 to TRBJ2-7; 7 nucleotides match TRBD2. Germline values: CDR1 SGHVS, CDR2 FNYEAQ. V trimming: 1 base; J trimming: 3 bases; junction bases outside the gene matches: 9. This CDR3 comprises 16 residues. The CDR3, as DNA: TGTGCCAGCAGCTTAGGGCCTAGCGGAAATGACTACGAGCAGTACTTC. It codes for CASSLGPSGNDYEQYF. Full variable domain (remainder filled in from reference TRBV7-6 and TRBJ2-7): GAGVSQSPRYKVTKRGQDVALRCDPISGHVSLYWYRQALGQGPEFLTYFNYEAQQDKSGLPNDRFSAERPEGSISTLTIQRTEQRDSAMYRCASSLGPSGNDYEQYFGPGTRLTVT.